This T cell receptor (beta chain) came from a study of shared clonotypes between healthy human individuals. Study-level findings and limits: Larger estimated richness was generally recorded for naive subsets relative to memory subsets.

Donors were healthy HIV-negative adults without recent acute infections or vaccinations. Nashville, Tennessee was home to all donors, each a Caucasian adult. Germline CDR1 ENHRY, CDR2 SYGVKD. This CDR3 region has 17 residues. Trimming took 0 bases from V and 0 from J, leaving 13 bases between them. Worth noting for this clone: What it recognizes is unknown.

Profiled with immunoSEQ multiplex PCR; TCRdb holds only in-frame clones, not every one. The sample has 1.6 million or so clones, 98% seen once. The V and J genes are TRBV10-3 and TRBJ2-3; D unresolved. Material for sequencing was naive CD4+ T cells sorted from blood. Subset specified: CD45RA+ positively selected. The TCR sequence derives from a young man in good health. The CDR3 loop reads CAISESIATASTDTQYF. CDR3 bases: TGTGCCATCAGTGAGTCGATTGCGACCGCTAGCACAGATACGCAGTATTTT.